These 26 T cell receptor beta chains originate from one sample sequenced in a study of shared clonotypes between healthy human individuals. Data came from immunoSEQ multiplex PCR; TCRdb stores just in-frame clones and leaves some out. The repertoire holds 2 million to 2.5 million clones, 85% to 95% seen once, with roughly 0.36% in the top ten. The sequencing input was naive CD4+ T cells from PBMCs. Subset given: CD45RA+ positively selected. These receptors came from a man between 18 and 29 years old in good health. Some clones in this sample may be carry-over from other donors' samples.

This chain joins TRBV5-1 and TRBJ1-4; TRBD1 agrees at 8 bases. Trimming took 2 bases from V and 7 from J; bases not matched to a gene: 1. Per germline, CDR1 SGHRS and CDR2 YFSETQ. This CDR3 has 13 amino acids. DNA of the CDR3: TGCGCCAGCAGCTTTGGACAGGGTGAAAAACTGTTTTTT. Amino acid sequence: CASSFGQGEKLFF.

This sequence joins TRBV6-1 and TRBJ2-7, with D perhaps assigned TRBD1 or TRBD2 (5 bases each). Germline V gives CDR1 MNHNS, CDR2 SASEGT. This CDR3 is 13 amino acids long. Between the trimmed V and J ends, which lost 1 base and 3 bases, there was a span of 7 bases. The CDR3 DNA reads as TGTGCCAGCAGTGAAGGGGACGGCTACGAGCAGTACTTC. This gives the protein CASSEGDGYEQYF.

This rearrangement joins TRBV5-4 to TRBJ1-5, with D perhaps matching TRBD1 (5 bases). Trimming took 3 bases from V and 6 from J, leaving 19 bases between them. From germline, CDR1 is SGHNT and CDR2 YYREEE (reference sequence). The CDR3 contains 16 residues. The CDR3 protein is CASSWGGGQASQPQHF. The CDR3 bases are TGTGCCAGCAGCTGGGGGGGTGGGCAGGCGAGTCAGCCCCAGCATTTT.

CDR3 in amino acids: CASSLTGGGGQPQHF. As DNA, the CDR3 is TGTGCCAGCAGCTTAACAGGGGGCGGGGGTCAGCCCCAGCATTTT. V usage is TRBV7-2 and J usage is TRBJ1-5; 9 nucleotides line up with TRBD1. This CDR3 comprises 15 residues. Germline trimming cut 2 bases from V and 6 bases from J; bases unmatched to any gene: 5. CDR1 is SGHTA and CDR2 is FQGNSA in the germline V gene.

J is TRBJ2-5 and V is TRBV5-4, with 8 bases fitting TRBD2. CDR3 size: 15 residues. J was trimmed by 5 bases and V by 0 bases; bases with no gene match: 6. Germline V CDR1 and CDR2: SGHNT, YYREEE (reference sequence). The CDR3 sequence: CASSLDGGAHETQYF. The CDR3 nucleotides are TGTGCCAGCAGCTTGGACGGGGGGGCTCACGAGACCCAGTACTTC.

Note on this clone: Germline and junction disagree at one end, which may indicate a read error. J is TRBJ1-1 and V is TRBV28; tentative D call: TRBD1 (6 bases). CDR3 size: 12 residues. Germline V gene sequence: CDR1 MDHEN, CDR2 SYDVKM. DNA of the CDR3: TGTGCCGGCAGCCGGGGGCTGGGTGAAGCTTTCTTT. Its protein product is CAGSRGLGEAFF.

The CDR3 loop reads CASSTLLAGDEQYF. The DNA for the CDR3 is TGTGCCAGCAGCACCCTCCTAGCGGGAGACGAGCAGTACTTC. The rearrangement uses TRBV7-9 and TRBJ2-7; 10 nucleotides match TRBD2. The junction had 6 bases not matched to a gene; V was cut back by 5 bases and J by 5 bases. The CDR3 sequence is 14 residues long. Germline assignment: CDR1 SEHNR and CDR2 FQNEAQ (reference sequence).

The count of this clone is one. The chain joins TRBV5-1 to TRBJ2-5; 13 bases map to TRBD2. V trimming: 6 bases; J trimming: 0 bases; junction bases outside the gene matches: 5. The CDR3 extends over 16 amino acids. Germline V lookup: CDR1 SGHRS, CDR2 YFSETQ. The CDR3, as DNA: TGCGCCAGCACCCAGGGACTAGCGGGATACCAAGAGACCCAGTACTTC. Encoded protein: CASTQGLAGYQETQYF.

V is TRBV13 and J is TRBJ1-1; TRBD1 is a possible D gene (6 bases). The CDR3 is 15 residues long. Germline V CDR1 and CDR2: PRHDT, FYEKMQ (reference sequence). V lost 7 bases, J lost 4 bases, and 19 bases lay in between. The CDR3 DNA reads TGTGCCAGCACTCGGGGCTCTAACAGGGTCACTGAAGCTTTCTTT. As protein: CASTRGSNRVTEAFF.

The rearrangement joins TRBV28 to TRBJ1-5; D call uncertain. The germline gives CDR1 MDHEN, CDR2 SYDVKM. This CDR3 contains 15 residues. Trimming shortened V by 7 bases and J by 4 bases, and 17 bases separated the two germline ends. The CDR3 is CASTRVLTLNQPQHF. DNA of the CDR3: TGTGCCAGCACGAGAGTACTTACCCTGAATCAGCCCCAGCATTTT.

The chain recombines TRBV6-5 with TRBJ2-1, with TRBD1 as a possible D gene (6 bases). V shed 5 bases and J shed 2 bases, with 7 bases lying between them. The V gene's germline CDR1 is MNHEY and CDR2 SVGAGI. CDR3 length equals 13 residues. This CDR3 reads CASSRTAYNEQFF. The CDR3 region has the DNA TGTGCCAGCAGTCGGACAGCCTACAATGAGCAGTTCTTC.

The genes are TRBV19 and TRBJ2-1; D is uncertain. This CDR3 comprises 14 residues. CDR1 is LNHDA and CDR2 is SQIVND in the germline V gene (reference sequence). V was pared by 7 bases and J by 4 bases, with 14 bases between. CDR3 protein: CASTKSSGYNEQFF. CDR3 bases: TGTGCCAGTACCAAATCTAGTGGGTACAATGAGCAGTTCTTC. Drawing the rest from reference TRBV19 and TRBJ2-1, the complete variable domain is DGGITQSPKYLFRKEGQNVTLSCEQNLNHDAMYWYRQDPGQGLRLIYYSQIVNDFQKGDIAEGYSVSREKKESFPLTVTSAQKNPTAFYLCASTKSSGYNEQFFGPGTRLTVL.

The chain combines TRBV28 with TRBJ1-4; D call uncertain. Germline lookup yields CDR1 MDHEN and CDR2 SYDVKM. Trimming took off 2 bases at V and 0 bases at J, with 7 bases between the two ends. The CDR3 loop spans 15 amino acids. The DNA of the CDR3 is TGTGCCAGCAGTTTAGGAGGTTCAACTAATGAAAAACTGTTTTTT. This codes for CASSLGGSTNEKLFF.

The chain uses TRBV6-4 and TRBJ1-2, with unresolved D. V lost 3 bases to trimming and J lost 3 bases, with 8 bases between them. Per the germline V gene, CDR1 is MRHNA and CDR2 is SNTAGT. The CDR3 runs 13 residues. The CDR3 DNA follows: TGTGCCAGCAGTGAATCCGGGTACTATGGCTACACCTTC. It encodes CASSESGYYGYTF.

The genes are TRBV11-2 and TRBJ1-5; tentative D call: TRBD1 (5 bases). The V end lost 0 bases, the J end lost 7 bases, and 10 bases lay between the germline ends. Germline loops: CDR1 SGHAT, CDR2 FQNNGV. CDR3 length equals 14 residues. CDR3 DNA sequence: TGTGCCAGCAGCTTAGATGGGGCTGGGCAGCCCCAGCATTTT. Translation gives CASSLDGAGQPQHF. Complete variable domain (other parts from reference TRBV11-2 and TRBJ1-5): EAGVAQSPRYKIIEKRQSVAFWCNPISGHATLYWYQQILGQGPKLLIQFQNNGVVDDSQLPKDRFSAERLKGVDSTLKIQPAKLEDSAVYLCASSLDGAGQPQHFGDGTRLSIL.

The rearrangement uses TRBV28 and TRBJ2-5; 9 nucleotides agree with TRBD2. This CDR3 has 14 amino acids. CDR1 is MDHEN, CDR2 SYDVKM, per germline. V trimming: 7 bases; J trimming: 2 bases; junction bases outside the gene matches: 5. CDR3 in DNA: TGTGCCAGCACCACGGCGGGGGGGCAAGAGACCCAGTACTTC. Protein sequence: CASTTAGGQETQYF.

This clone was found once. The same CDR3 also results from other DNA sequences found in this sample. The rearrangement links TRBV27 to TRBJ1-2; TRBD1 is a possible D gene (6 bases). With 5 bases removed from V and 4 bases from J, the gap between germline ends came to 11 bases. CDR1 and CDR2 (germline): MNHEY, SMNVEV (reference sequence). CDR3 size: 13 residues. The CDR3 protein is CASSPGQPYGYTF. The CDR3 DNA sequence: TGTGCCAGCAGTCCTGGACAGCCCTATGGCTACACCTTC.

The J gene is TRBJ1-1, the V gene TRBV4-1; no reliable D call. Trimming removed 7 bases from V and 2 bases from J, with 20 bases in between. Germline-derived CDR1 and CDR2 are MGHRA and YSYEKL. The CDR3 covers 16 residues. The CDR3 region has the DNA TGCGCCAGCATGTCTGGACCAGCGAGACTAAACACTGAAGCTTTCTTT. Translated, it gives CASMSGPARLNTEAFF.

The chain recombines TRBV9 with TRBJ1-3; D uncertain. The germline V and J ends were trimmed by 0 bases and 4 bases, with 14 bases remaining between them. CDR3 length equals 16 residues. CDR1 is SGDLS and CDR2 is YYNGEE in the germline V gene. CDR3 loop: CASSVDSFVGGNTIYF. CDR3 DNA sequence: TGTGCCAGCAGCGTAGATTCCTTTGTAGGGGGAAACACCATATATTTT.

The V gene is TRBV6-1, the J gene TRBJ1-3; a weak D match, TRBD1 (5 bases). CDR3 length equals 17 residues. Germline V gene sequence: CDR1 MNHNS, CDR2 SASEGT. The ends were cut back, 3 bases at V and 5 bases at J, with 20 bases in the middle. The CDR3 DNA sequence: TGTGCCAGCAGTGATCTTCGGGGGACCGGACCGAGAAACACCATATATTTT. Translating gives CASSDLRGTGPRNTIYF.

The CDR3 bases are TGTGCCAGCAGCTTGTTTGTCGCGCTAGCGGGAGGAGGAGGGGAGACCCAGTACTTC. It encodes CASSLFVALAGGGGETQYF. The chain joins TRBV5-4 to TRBJ2-5; 11 nucleotides agree with TRBD2. V shed 1 base, J shed 5 bases, and the junction held 16 bases outside the gene matches. The CDR3 has 19 amino acids. Germline V gives CDR1 SGHNT, CDR2 YYREEE (reference sequence).

Written as DNA, the CDR3 is TGTGCCAGCAGTTTATCGGGAGGGCAGGGGGCGGGTGGCTACACCTTC. It codes for CASSLSGGQGAGGYTF. V is TRBV27 and J is TRBJ1-2, with 8 bases lining up with TRBD1. The V gene's germline CDR1 is MNHEY and CDR2 SMNVEV (reference sequence). The CDR3 extends over 16 amino acids. V lost 0 bases, J lost 7 bases, and 10 bases stayed unmatched.

The CDR3 loop is CASRPLRATNEKLFF. DNA for the CDR3: TGTGCCAGCAGACCCCTCAGGGCTACTAATGAAAAACTGTTTTTT. This sequence joins TRBV28 and TRBJ1-4, with a tentative D call TRBD1 (5 bases). There are 15 residues in the CDR3. Trimming shortened V by 6 bases and J by 2 bases, and 13 bases separated the two germline ends. CDR1 is MDHEN and CDR2 is SYDVKM in the germline V gene.

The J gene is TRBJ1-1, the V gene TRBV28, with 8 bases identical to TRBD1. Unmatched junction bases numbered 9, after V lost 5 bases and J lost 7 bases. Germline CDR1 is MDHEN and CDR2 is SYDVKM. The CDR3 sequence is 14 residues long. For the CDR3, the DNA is TGTGCCAGCAGTCAAAGACAGGGGTTCGTTGAAGCTTTCTTT. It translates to CASSQRQGFVEAFF.

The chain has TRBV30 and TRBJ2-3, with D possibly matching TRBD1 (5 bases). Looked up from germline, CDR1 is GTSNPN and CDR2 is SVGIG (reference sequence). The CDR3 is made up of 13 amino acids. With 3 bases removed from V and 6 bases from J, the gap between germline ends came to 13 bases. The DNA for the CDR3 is TGTGCCTGGAGGCCAGGGAACCCGGATACGCAGTATTTT. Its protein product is CAWRPGNPDTQYF.

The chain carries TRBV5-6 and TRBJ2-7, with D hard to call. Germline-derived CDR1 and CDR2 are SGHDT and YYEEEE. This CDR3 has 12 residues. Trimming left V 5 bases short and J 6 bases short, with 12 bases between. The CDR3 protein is CASSQVPTEQYF. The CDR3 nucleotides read TGTGCCAGCAGTCAGGTCCCCACCGAGCAGTACTTC.